These T cell receptor beta chains were read from a single sample in a study of identical twins. TCRdb fed the 5' RACE reads into MiXCR, producing one record per CDR3 protein. The sample has around 480,000 distinct CDR3 sequences, roughly an eighth seen once. This sample was also put to use in a study of yellow fever vaccine responses in identical twins.

Sequenced input: CD4+ T cells sorted from blood. The source of these receptors is a woman in her late teens or twenties in good health. CDR3s include the opening cysteine and the closing phenylalanine or tryptophan. A D gene is named only where the DNA matches it firmly. The size entry is marked missing in some rows and otherwise reads once, few, many or a size class.

J: TRBJ2-7; D: TRBD1; V: TRBV28; length: 14; size: few; CDR3: CASKKGTGSYEQYF; DNA: TGTGCCAGCAAGAAAGGGACAGGGTCCTACGAGCAGTACTTC
J: TRBJ2-7; D: .; V: TRBV6-5; length: 14; size: .; CDR3: CASMLGSLTYEQYF; DNA: TGTGCCAGCATGTTAGGAAGCCTAACCTACGAGCAGTACTTC
J: TRBJ2-7; D: TRBD1; V: TRBV12-3/TRBV12-4; length: 15; size: .; CDR3: CASSATGTGSYEQYF; DNA: TGTGCCAGCAGTGCCACCGGGACAGGCTCCTACGAGCAGTACTTC
J: TRBJ1-4; D: TRBD1; V: TRBV9; length: 15; size: few; CDR3: CASSPGDRESEKLFF; DNA: TGTGCCAGCAGCCCCGGGGACAGGGAGTCTGAAAAACTGTTTTTT
J: TRBJ2-5; D: TRBD2; V: TRBV20-1; length: 17; size: many; CDR3: CSARSRTSGPYQETQYF; DNA: TGCAGTGCTCGAAGCAGGACTAGCGGACCGTACCAAGAGACCCAGTACTTC
J: TRBJ2-2; D: .; V: TRBV9; length: 16; size: few; CDR3: CASSAHWDASTGELFF; DNA: TGTGCCAGCAGCGCGCACTGGGACGCCTCCACCGGGGAGCTGTTTTTT
J: TRBJ1-5; D: TRBD1; V: TRBV5-6; length: 16; size: many; CDR3: CASSFGWTGGNQPQHF; DNA: TGTGCCAGCAGTTTTGGCTGGACAGGGGGCAATCAGCCCCAGCATTTT
J: TRBJ1-1; D: TRBD1; V: TRBV12-3/TRBV12-4; length: 15; size: few; CDR3: CASSSTSGGDTEAFF; DNA: TGTGCCAGCAGTTCGACCTCAGGGGGAGACACTGAAGCTTTCTTT
J: TRBJ2-7; D: .; V: TRBV10-3; length: 15; size: .; CDR3: CAISERQALTYEQYF; DNA: TGTGCCATCAGTGAGAGGCAGGCCCTAACCTACGAGCAGTACTTC
J: TRBJ1-1; D: .; V: TRBV12-3/TRBV12-4; length: 15; size: many; CDR3: CASSRKGFSSSEAFF; DNA: TGTGCCAGCAGTAGAAAGGGGTTTAGTTCGTCTGAAGCTTTCTTT
J: TRBJ2-1; D: TRBD2; V: TRBV4-1; length: 17; size: few; CDR3: CASSLYSAGGTYNEQFF; DNA: TGCGCCAGCAGCCTCTACTCAGCGGGGGGAACCTACAATGAGCAGTTCTTC
J: TRBJ1-5; D: .; V: TRBV4-3; length: 15; size: few; CDR3: CASSRTGDWGQPQHF; DNA: TGCGCCAGCAGCCGGACGGGGGACTGGGGTCAGCCCCAGCATTTT
J: TRBJ2-1; D: .; V: TRBV15; length: 18; size: .; CDR3: CATSKSKTRQTSYNEQFF; DNA: TGTGCCACCAGCAAATCCAAGACTCGACAGACCTCCTACAATGAGCAGTTCTTC
J: TRBJ1-1; D: .; V: TRBV23-1; length: 16; size: few; CDR3: CASSPPSGSLNTEAFF; DNA: TGCGCCAGCAGTCCCCCGAGCGGCAGCTTGAACACTGAAGCTTTCTTT
J: TRBJ2-5; D: .; V: TRBV6-1; length: 17; size: few; CDR3: CASSPRGSGISKETQYF; DNA: TGTGCCAGCAGCCCCCGGGGTAGCGGAATCTCAAAAGAGACCCAGTACTTC
J: TRBJ2-7; D: .; V: TRBV6-5; length: 12; size: .; CDR3: CASRGWGDEQYF; DNA: TGTGCCAGCCGCGGGTGGGGAGACGAGCAGTACTTC
J: TRBJ2-7; D: TRBD2; V: TRBV9; length: 15; size: .; CDR3: CASSVANGRAYEQYF; DNA: TGTGCCAGCAGCGTAGCTAACGGGAGGGCCTACGAGCAGTACTTC
J: TRBJ2-1; D: .; V: TRBV5-6; length: 16; size: many; CDR3: CASSLRLQSSYNEQFF; DNA: TGTGCCAGCAGCTTGCGTCTGCAAAGCTCCTACAATGAGCAGTTCTTC
J: TRBJ1-2; D: .; V: TRBV7-9; length: 12; size: .; CDR3: CASSFSRAGYTF; DNA: TGTGCCAGCAGCTTCTCCAGGGCTGGCTACACCTTC
J: TRBJ1-1; D: TRBD1; V: TRBV29-1; length: 14; size: .; CDR3: CSVGHRGVNTEAFF; DNA: TGCAGCGTTGGCCACAGGGGAGTGAACACTGAAGCTTTCTTT
J: TRBJ2-7; D: .; V: TRBV5-1; length: 15; size: few; CDR3: CASSSGQTPSYEQYF; DNA: TGCGCCAGCAGCTCCGGACAGACCCCCTCCTACGAGCAGTACTTC
J: TRBJ2-7; D: TRBD2; V: TRBV28; length: 13; size: .; CDR3: CANNELAGLISDF; DNA: TGTGCCAACAACGAACTAGCGGGATTAATATCAGACTTC
J: TRBJ2-5; D: .; V: TRBV7-2; length: 10; size: .; CDR3: CAAGGETQYF; DNA: TGTGCCGCCGGAGGGGAGACCCAGTACTTC
J: TRBJ1-5; D: .; V: TRBV12-3/TRBV12-4; length: 15; size: few; CDR3: CASRYGRAGNQPQHF; DNA: TGTGCCAGCCGATATGGGCGCGCGGGGAATCAGCCCCAGCATTTT
J: TRBJ2-2; D: .; V: TRBV5-1; length: 15; size: few; CDR3: CASSLMPGVTGELFF; DNA: TGCGCCAGCAGCTTGATGCCAGGTGTAACCGGGGAGCTGTTTTTT
J: TRBJ2-5; D: TRBD2; V: TRBV3-1; length: 17; size: .; CDR3: CASRPTSGGGLFGTQYF; DNA: TGTGCCAGCAGACCGACTAGCGGGGGGGGCCTATTCGGGACCCAGTACTTC
J: TRBJ2-7; D: .; V: TRBV6-2/TRBV6-3; length: 11; size: many; CDR3: CASSTWYEQYF; DNA: TGTGCCAGCAGTACATGGTACGAGCAGTACTTC
J: TRBJ2-7; D: .; V: TRBV7-2; length: 14; size: .; CDR3: CASSYRDLPYEQYF; DNA: TGTGCCAGCAGCTACCGGGACTTGCCCTACGAGCAGTACTTC
J: TRBJ1-1; D: .; V: TRBV7-2; length: 15; size: few; CDR3: CASSLRGNLNTEAFF; DNA: TGTGCCAGCAGCTTAAGGGGTAATCTGAACACTGAAGCTTTCTTT
J: TRBJ2-7; D: .; V: TRBV28; length: 14; size: .; CDR3: CASSISTPSYEQYF; DNA: TGTGCCAGCAGTATATCCACCCCCTCCTACGAGCAGTACTTC
J: TRBJ2-2; D: TRBD2; V: TRBV4-2; length: 15; size: many; CDR3: CASSQLAGGTGELFF; DNA: TGTGCCAGCAGCCAACTAGCGGGAGGTACCGGGGAGCTGTTTTTT
J: TRBJ1-2; D: .; V: TRBV27; length: 13; size: few; CDR3: CASSLRVNYGYTF; DNA: TGTGCCAGCAGTTTGCGGGTTAACTATGGCTACACCTTC
J: TRBJ2-1; D: .; V: TRBV11-2; length: 16; size: .; CDR3: CASSLWVGLGYNEQFF; DNA: TGTGCCAGCAGCCTTTGGGTGGGTCTGGGCTACAATGAGCAGTTCTTC
J: TRBJ1-2; D: .; V: TRBV7-9; length: 14; size: few; CDR3: CASSLAGPGYGYTF; DNA: TGTGCCAGCAGCTTAGCAGGGCCCGGCTATGGCTACACCTTC
J: TRBJ2-7; D: TRBD2; V: TRBV6-1; length: 14; size: .; CDR3: CASSQNGGRSEQYF; DNA: TGTGCCAGCAGCCAAAACGGCGGGAGGTCCGAGCAGTACTTC